This T cell receptor (beta chain) was profiled in a study of T-cell reconstitution after alpha-beta-depleted transplantation in children. Study-wide results and caveats: Some patients' high day-60 TCRbeta diversity was attributed to recipient cells surviving conditioning. T-cell counts and diversity at one year post-transplant came mainly from newly produced T cells. Several hundred expanded graft clones reportedly supplied alpha-beta T cells about two months after transplant.

Concerning this clonotype: Its antigen is as yet unknown.

Library preparation (for TCRbeta) was performed with unique molecular identifiers. TCRdb ran MiXCR on the PCR reads and lists one entry per CDR3 protein. The top ten clones hold approximately 14% of a sample with fewer than 700,000 distinct CDR3 sequences, roughly 24% of them seen once. CDR1 SQVTM and CDR2 ANQGSEA come from the germline V gene. The CDR3 spans 12 residues. V was pared by 5 bases and J by 3 bases, with 4 bases of the junction left unmatched. The source was PBMCs, mostly from graft donor cells, collected 360 days after TCRalphabeta/CD19-depleted stem cell transplant. The V gene is TRBV29-1, the J gene TRBJ2-7; 7 bases match TRBD1. The TCR was taken from a boy under two years old who had a stem cell transplant for acute myeloid leukemia, so the T cells may come from the graft donor. CDR3 residues: CSVLRDSYEQYF. The CDR3 bases are TGCAGCGTTCTCCGGGACAGCTACGAGCAGTACTTC.